This T cell receptor beta chain was identified during a study of blood T cell repertoires in COVID-19. Study in general: T cells, B-cell-depleted T cells, or PBMCs supplied cDNA or gDNA.

Clones were sequenced by immunoSEQ multiplex PCR, and TCRdb holds only the in-frame ones, with some missing. This sample has about 220,000 clones, with around 89% found just once. Germline CDR1 MGHRA, CDR2 YSYEKL. The germline V and J ends were trimmed by 1 base and 1 base, with 9 bases remaining between them. The CDR3 runs 15 residues. The gene calls are TRBV4-1 and TRBJ2-3; D call uncertain. The sample consisted of PBMCs or T cells enriched from blood (not recorded which). The sequence was obtained from a man under 40 who had been exposed to COVID-19. The CDR3 region is CASSQGRVGTDTQYF. The CDR3 bases are TGCGCCAGCAGCCAAGGTCGGGTCGGCACAGATACGCAGTATTTT.